This passage covers 16 T cell receptor beta chains from one sample sequenced in a study of beta chain features in type 1 diabetes. Reverse transcribing all isolated RNA meant expressed TCRB transcripts were sequenced. The table came from immunoSEQ multiplex PCR; TCRdb's copy has only in-frame clones and leaves some out. The data show 400,000 to 450,000 clones, around 14% seen once. Sequencing was done on a sample of naive CD4+ T cells from blood. The receptors were sampled from a young man in good health.

V usage is TRBV13 and J usage is TRBJ2-4, with D possibly matching TRBD1 (6 bases). The CDR3 runs to 18 residues. Trimming left V 5 bases short and J 6 bases short, with 26 bases between. In germline, CDR1 is PRHDT, CDR2 FYEKMQ (reference sequence). The CDR3 is CASSVARGWGRDLNIQYF. The CDR3 nucleotides are TGTGCCAGCAGCGTAGCCCGAGGGTGGGGGCGCGATCTAAACATTCAGTACTTC.

The rearrangement uses TRBV10-3 and TRBJ2-3, with 11 bases that match TRBD2. The CDR3 totals 16 residues. With 6 bases clipped from V and 2 bases from J, the junction kept 7 bases outside the gene matches. CDR1 is ENHRY and CDR2 is SYGVKD in the germline V gene. CDR3 bases: TGTGCCATCAGGCCACTAGCGGGAGCATACACAGATACGCAGTATTTT. This codes for CAIRPLAGAYTDTQYF.

V and J are TRBV5-1 and TRBJ1-2; TRBD1 might be the D (5 bases). Germline V gene data show CDR1 as SGHRS and CDR2 as YFSETQ. Trimming took off 4 bases at V and 0 bases at J, with 10 bases between the two ends. The CDR3 runs to 14 residues. CDR3 sequence: CASSQGRANYGYTF. CDR3 sequence (DNA): TGCGCCAGCAGCCAGGGACGGGCTAACTATGGCTACACCTTC.

This rearrangement joins TRBV15 to TRBJ1-6; 9 nucleotides align to TRBD1. The CDR3 extends over 18 amino acids. Germline V gene lookup returns CDR1 LNHNV and CDR2 YYDKDF (reference sequence). J was trimmed by 6 bases and V by 4 bases; bases with no gene match: 13. CDR3 bases: TGTGCCACCAGCACCCTACTTCAAACAGGGGGCCCTAATTCACCCCTCCACTTT. Translating gives CATSTLLQTGGPNSPLHF.

V gene TRBV5-6 combines with J gene TRBJ2-4, with TRBD1 as a possible D gene (6 bases). Germline-derived CDR1 and CDR2 are SGHDT and YYEEEE. Trimming removed 4 bases at V and 10 bases at J, with 27 bases between. This CDR3 spans 17 amino acids. CDR3 sequence: CASSDQQGTDVNNIQYF. CDR3 DNA: TGTGCCAGCAGCGATCAACAGGGAACCGACGTTAATAATATTCAGTACTTC.

In its sample, this clone was seen a few times. J is TRBJ2-3 and V is TRBV5-1; 10 bases are a match to TRBD2. The V gene's germline CDR1 is SGHRS and CDR2 YFSETQ. Trimming removed 4 bases from V and 1 base from J; junction bases left unmatched: 6. This CDR3 is 16 amino acids long. The CDR3 loop is CASSPSTSGGTDTQYF. The CDR3 DNA reads TGCGCCAGCAGCCCCTCAACTAGCGGGGGCACAGATACGCAGTATTTT.

This clone was found many times. The rearrangement joins TRBV10-3 to TRBJ2-3, with D possibly TRBD2 on 6 matching bases. V lost 10 bases to trimming and J lost 6 bases, with 17 bases between them. The CDR3 is made up of 13 amino acids. Germline V gene data show CDR1 as ENHRY and CDR2 as SYGVKD. CDR3 amino acids: CATLPGDGDTQYF. The CDR3 DNA reads as TGTGCCACCTTACCGGGAGACGGGGATACGCAGTATTTT.

In this sample, this clone turned up a few times. The rearrangement uses TRBV7-9 and TRBJ2-6, with a tentative D call TRBD1 (6 bases). The CDR3 has 19 amino acids. The V end lost 8 bases, the J end lost 1 base, and 24 bases lay between the germline ends. In germline, CDR1 is SEHNR, CDR2 FQNEAQ (reference sequence). CDR3 sequence reads: CASRLGGPPKRSGANVLTF. The CDR3 DNA reads TGTGCCAGCCGATTAGGGGGACCTCCGAAGCGTTCTGGGGCCAACGTCCTGACTTTC.

This clone was observed a few times. V usage is TRBV19 and J usage is TRBJ2-1; tentatively, D is TRBD1 or TRBD2 (5 bases each). The length of the CDR3 is 15 residues. Germline V gives CDR1 LNHDA, CDR2 SQIVND (reference sequence). V was clipped by 7 bases and J by 4 bases, with 17 bases between them. CDR3 residues: CASKEFEGKYNEQFF. In DNA form, the CDR3 reads TGTGCCAGTAAGGAGTTTGAGGGGAAGTACAATGAGCAGTTCTTC.

This chain joins TRBV28 and TRBJ2-1, with 7 nucleotides matching TRBD2. There are 15 residues in the CDR3. V dropped 6 bases and J dropped 10; count of bases not matched to a gene: 15. CDR1 is MDHEN, CDR2 SYDVKM, per germline. In DNA form, the CDR3 reads TGTGCCAGCAGGACCGGACTAGGATCAATAGCCGAGCAGTTCTTC. It codes for CASRTGLGSIAEQFF.

This clone was seen ten or more times. The V and J genes are TRBV29-1 and TRBJ2-1, with TRBD2 matching 10 bases. Germline CDR1 is SQVTM and CDR2 is ANQGSEA. This CDR3 is 15 amino acids long. With 3 bases clipped from V and 4 bases from J, the junction kept 6 bases outside the gene matches. The CDR3 DNA reads as TGCAGCGTTGATCTCGGACTAGCGGTTTACAATGAGCAGTTCTTC. As protein: CSVDLGLAVYNEQFF.

The chain carries TRBV5-1 and TRBJ2-2, with D possibly matching TRBD2 (6 bases). Trimming stripped 3 bases from V and 6 bases from J, with 12 bases between. This CDR3 region has 14 residues. CDR1 and CDR2 (germline): SGHRS, YFSETQ. CDR3 sequence (DNA): TGCGCCAGCAGCTGGGGCTTAGCGGCCGGGGAGCTGTTTTTT. Amino acids: CASSWGLAAGELFF.

The chain carries TRBV2 and TRBJ1-4, with a tentative D call TRBD1 (5 bases). Germline-derived CDR1 and CDR2 are SNHLY and FYNNEI. The CDR3 is made up of 12 amino acids. Trimming took 7 bases from V and 8 from J, leaving 11 bases between them. The CDR3 loop reads CASTGTKEKLFF. The CDR3 nucleotides read TGTGCCAGCACCGGGACGAAAGAAAAACTGTTTTTT.

The rearrangement uses TRBV20-1 and TRBJ2-3; the D is unclear. Germline V gene lookup returns CDR1 DFQATT and CDR2 SNEGSKA (reference sequence). V was shortened by 5 bases and J by 6 bases, with 6 bases between the two germline ends. The CDR3 sequence is 10 residues long. The CDR3 loop reads CSAVKDTQYF. The CDR3 DNA follows: TGCAGTGCTGTAAAGGATACGCAGTATTTT.

The rearrangement joins TRBV7-8 to TRBJ2-5; D not certain. CDR1 is SGHVS, CDR2 FQNEAQ, per germline. V shed 5 bases and J shed 3 bases, with 4 bases lying between them. The CDR3 is made up of 11 amino acids. CDR3 region: CASSPKETQYF. DNA for the CDR3: TGTGCCAGCAGCCCAAAAGAGACCCAGTACTTC.

This sequence joins TRBV5-6 and TRBJ1-2; D is unresolved. V gave up 1 base and J gave up 1 base, with 5 bases separating them. This CDR3 is built from 13 residues. CDR1 and CDR2 from the germline V gene are SGHDT and YYEEEE. The CDR3 region is CASSLRFNYGYTF. Here the CDR3 DNA reads TGTGCCAGCAGCTTGAGGTTTAACTATGGCTACACCTTC.